Below are 5 T cell receptor beta chains sequenced from a single sample in a study of CD8+CD57+ T cells in acquired aplastic anemia. Before being chosen for sequencing, patients had shown CD8+CD57+ cell expansion by flow cytometry. It was genomic DNA that served as the template for profiling TCR beta VDJ and CDR3. TCRdb redid the calling of the reads with MiXCR, one entry per CDR3 protein. This table holds some 150,000 distinct CDR3 sequences, over 70% found once. Sequenced material: sorted CD4+, CD8+, or CD8+CD57+ T cells (not recorded which) from PBMCs. The receptor source for this set is a human donor with aplastic anemia.

The chain uses TRBV5-5 and TRBJ2-7; D is unresolved. CDR1 is SGHKS and CDR2 is YYEKEE in the germline V gene (reference sequence). CDR3 length: 14 amino acids. Between the trimmed V and J ends, which lost 2 bases and 0 bases, there was a span of 9 bases. DNA of the CDR3: TGTGCCAGCAGCTTAGCGCACCGCTCCTACGAGCAGTACTTC. Its translation is CASSLAHRSYEQYF. The full variable domain, in which reference TRBV5-5 and TRBJ2-7 provide the parts outside the CDR3, is DAGVTQSPTHLIKTRGQQVTLRCSPISGHKSVSWYQQVLGQGPQFIFQYYEKEERGRGNFPDRFSARQFPNYSSELNVNALLLGDSALYLCASSLAHRSYEQYFGPGTRLTVT.

The chain employs TRBV25-1 and TRBJ2-1; the match to TRBD2 covers 10 bases. This CDR3 comprises 17 residues. CDR1 and CDR2 from the germline V gene are MGHDK and SYGVNS. V lost 4 bases and J lost 8; bases outside the gene matches: 14. CDR3 protein: CASSAPPRLAGADEQFF. In nucleotides, the CDR3 is TGTGCCAGCAGTGCGCCCCCAAGGCTAGCGGGGGCAGATGAGCAGTTCTTC.

This sequence joins TRBV19 and TRBJ2-2; D not certain. Germline lookup yields CDR1 LNHDA and CDR2 SQIVND (reference sequence). The CDR3 runs to 11 residues. V lost 7 bases and J lost 9, with 9 bases in between. Here the CDR3 reads CASKGAWELFF. For the CDR3, the DNA is TGTGCCAGTAAAGGAGCGTGGGAGCTGTTTTTT.

This clonotype appeared many times. The J gene is TRBJ2-1, the V gene TRBV6-4; D is undetermined. Germline V CDR1 and CDR2: MRHNA, SNTAGT. This CDR3 has 15 amino acids. Trimming stripped 2 bases from V and 0 bases from J, with 8 bases between. The CDR3, as DNA: TGTGCCAGCAGTGACGACACGAGCTCCTACAATGAGCAGTTCTTC. This gives the protein CASSDDTSSYNEQFF.

The chain employs TRBV29-1 and TRBJ1-2; 8 bases fit TRBD1. V dropped 3 bases and J dropped 5; count of bases not matched to a gene: 5. CDR3 length: 13 residues. The germline gives CDR1 SQVTM, CDR2 ANQGSEA. CDR3 coding DNA: TGCAGCGTTGATCTCGGACAGGGATATGGCTACACCTTC. Protein: CSVDLGQGYGYTF. Using reference TRBV29-1 and TRBJ1-2 for the parts outside the CDR3, the full variable domain is SAVISQKPSRDICQRGTSLTIQCQVDSQVTMMFWYRQQPGQSLTLIATANQGSEATYESGFVIDKFPISRPNLTFSTLTVSNMSPEDSSIYLCSVDLGQGYGYTFGSGTRLTVV.